Below, 12 T cell receptor beta chains from the same sample are listed, as sequenced in a study of blood T cell repertoires in COVID-19. Here immunoSEQ multiplex PCR was the method, and the copy in TCRdb shows in-frame clones only, minus some. This table has over 250,000 clones, roughly 91% appearing once. Sequenced input: PBMCs or T cells enriched from blood (not recorded which). Receptors originate from a woman aged 60-75 years who had recovered from COVID-19.

This clone came up once. The chain joins TRBV2 to TRBJ2-2, with 7 bases lining up with TRBD2. Germline V gives CDR1 SNHLY, CDR2 FYNNEI. This CDR3 comprises 16 residues. Trimming at V came to 3 bases and at J to 6 bases, leaving 10 bases not matched to a gene. CDR3 protein: CASSDDTPGGAGELFF. CDR3 in DNA: TGTGCCAGCAGTGATGACACGCCGGGGGGAGCCGGGGAGCTGTTTTTT. The full variable domain, in which reference TRBV2 and TRBJ2-2 provide the parts outside the CDR3, is EPEVTQTPSHQVTQMGQEVILRCVPISNHLYFYWYRQILGQKVEFLVSFYNNEISEKSEIFDDQFSVERPDGSNFTLKIRSTKLEDSAMYFCASSDDTPGGAGELFFGEGSRLTVL.

This clone was detected only once. The gene calls are TRBV7-6 and TRBJ1-3; the D gene is possibly TRBD1 (6 bases). Germline loops: CDR1 SGHVS, CDR2 FNYEAQ. The CDR3 spans 14 residues. The V end was cut by 4 bases, the J end by 5 bases, with 12 bases between. The CDR3 protein is CASSSGTLRNTIYF. As DNA, the CDR3 is TGTGCCAGCAGCTCCGGGACACTGCGAAACACCATATATTTT.

This chain links TRBV11-2 with TRBJ2-7, with TRBD2 as a possible D gene (7 bases). The CDR3 sequence is 17 residues long. Trimming took 2 bases from V and 1 from J, leaving 18 bases between them. CDR1 SGHAT and CDR2 FQNNGV come from the germline V gene. CDR3 sequence (DNA): TGTGCCAGCAGCTTATTAAAGGGGGGGGACTTTTCCTACGAGCAGTACTTC. The encoded protein is CASSLLKGGDFSYEQYF.

Regarding this clone: Other DNA sequences in this specimen translate into the identical CDR3. V is TRBV7-3 and J is TRBJ2-1; D is unresolved. Deletions cut 5 bases from V and 0 bases from J, with 8 bases between. The CDR3 loop spans 14 amino acids. Germline V gene sequence: CDR1 SGHTA, CDR2 FQGTGA. CDR3: CASSGSGSYNEQFF. In nucleotides, the CDR3 is TGTGCCAGCAGCGGGTCGGGCTCCTACAATGAGCAGTTCTTC.

V gene TRBV7-8 combines with J gene TRBJ1-5; D not resolved. The CDR3 has 15 amino acids. Trimming left V 2 bases short and J 7 bases short, with 15 bases between. The germline CDR1 and CDR2 sequences are SGHVS and FQNEAQ. CDR3 DNA: TGTGCCAGCAGCTTATTCTTCCGGTTTGAACAGCCCCAGCATTTT. Its translation: CASSLFFRFEQPQHF.

The chain joins TRBV6-5 to TRBJ1-5; D is possibly TRBD1 (5 bases). The V gene's germline CDR1 is MNHEY and CDR2 SVGAGI. Between the trimmed V and J ends, which lost 0 bases and 7 bases, there was a span of 13 bases. CDR3 size: 15 residues. In nucleotides, the CDR3 is TGTGCCAGCAGTTACTCGAGGGCCCGGGGGCAGCCCCAGCATTTT. It translates to CASSYSRARGQPQHF.

The chain carries TRBV4-1 and TRBJ1-4; D gene unclear. Per the germline V gene, CDR1 is MGHRA and CDR2 is YSYEKL. V lost 4 bases to trimming and J lost 5 bases, with 17 bases between them. This CDR3 is 16 amino acids long. The CDR3 spells CASSLYSSDVNEKLFF. The CDR3 DNA is TGCGCCAGCAGCCTATACTCCAGCGACGTCAATGAAAAACTGTTTTTT.

V is TRBV30 and J is TRBJ1-1; D is ambiguous. The CDR3 spans 13 residues. Germline CDR1 GTSNPN, CDR2 SVGIG (reference sequence). Between the trimmed V and J ends, which lost 3 bases and 1 base, there was a span of 9 bases. The CDR3 sequence is CAWRMAANTEAFF. CDR3 DNA: TGTGCCTGGAGAATGGCCGCGAACACTGAAGCTTTCTTT.

Of note for this clone: The junction and the germline gene differ at one end; a read error may be behind it. This sequence joins TRBV10-1 and TRBJ2-3; 9 bases are shared with TRBD2. Germline-derived CDR1 and CDR2 are WNHNN and SYGVQD (reference sequence). This CDR3 spans 14 amino acids. CDR3 loop: CASSTGTSRDTQYF. The CDR3 DNA follows: TGCGCCAGCAGCACCGGGACTAGCAGAGATACGCAGTATTTT.

The CDR3 DNA is TGTGCCAGCAGCCAACTGGGGGACACGTCTTTCTCCCACGGTGGCTACACCTTC. Translating gives CASSQLGDTSFSHGGYTF. This rearrangement joins TRBV5-6 to TRBJ1-2; perhaps TRBD1 as D (6 bases). CDR3 length: 18 residues. Germline V lookup: CDR1 SGHDT, CDR2 YYEEEE. Trimming cost V 4 bases and J 7 bases, with 29 bases left between them.

The V gene is TRBV6-8, the J gene TRBJ2-3, with D perhaps TRBD2 (5 bases). CDR3 size: 17 residues. V lost 8 bases to trimming and J lost 6 bases, with 27 bases between them. The germline V gene encodes CDR1 MNHGY and CDR2 SAAAGT. DNA of the CDR3: TGTGCCAGCTTTTCGGAGGCGGCAACAGTGGGAAATGATACGCAGTATTTT. Translating gives CASFSEAATVGNDTQYF.

The chain carries TRBV5-3 and TRBJ1-5; D gene uncertain. TRBV5-3 is labeled an ORF, and its function is uncertain. This CDR3 comprises 15 residues. V shed 0 bases and J shed 0 bases, with 7 bases lying between them. CDR3 DNA sequence: TGTGCCAGAAGCTTGGCCAGTTATAGCAATCAGCCCCAGCATTTT. Translation: CARSLASYSNQPQHF.